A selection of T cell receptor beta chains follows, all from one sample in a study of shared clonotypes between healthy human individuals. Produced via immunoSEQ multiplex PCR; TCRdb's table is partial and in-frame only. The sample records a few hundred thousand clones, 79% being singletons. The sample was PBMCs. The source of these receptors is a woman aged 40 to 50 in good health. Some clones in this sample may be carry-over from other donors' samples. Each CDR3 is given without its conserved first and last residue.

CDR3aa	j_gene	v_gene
ASTTGRDGYGYT	TRBJ1-2	TRBV6-5
ASRSGQINQPQH	TRBJ1-5	TRBV28
ASTEALSSGANVLT	TRBJ2-6	TRBV19
ASRDYSYEQY	.	TRBV19
ASSHGRTSGRFGDNEQF	TRBJ2-1	TRBV4-1
ASSTGGYEQY	TRBJ2-7	TRBV11-2
ASSAQGYGGNTIY	TRBJ1-3	TRBV18
ASSQDATSGMRKTQY	TRBJ2-5	TRBV4-1
ASSPGLAGEETQY	TRBJ2-5	TRBV18
ASSLGADSNRPQH	TRBJ1-5	TRBV28
AWSGGSPGLYNEQF	TRBJ2-1	TRBV30
ASSLSPRGEQF	TRBJ2-1	TRBV27
ASYDVRRQGGETQY	TRBJ2-5	TRBV2
ASSVSPYNEQF	TRBJ2-1	TRBV7-9
ASSLTWDRERNEQF	TRBJ2-1	TRBV7-2
AWSIRDLNEKLF	TRBJ1-4	TRBV30
ASSQDHRGRQETQY	TRBJ2-5	TRBV4-3
ASQRLGQGILYEQF	TRBJ2-1	TRBV28
ASSLKTSGSIDEQF	TRBJ2-1	TRBV7-9
ASSLRSGRAAEQY	TRBJ2-7	TRBV28
ASSWRRGSGNTIY	TRBJ1-3	TRBV7-6
AISDPGQFSYEQY	TRBJ2-7	TRBV10-3
ASSSDPTGSNTEAF	TRBJ1-1	TRBV5-1
ASSQQGGLGEQY	TRBJ2-7	TRBV6-5
ASSSGGTQY	TRBJ2-5	TRBV7-3
ASSEGIGGPNEQF	TRBJ2-1	TRBV2
ASSLGDSYQPQH	TRBJ1-5	TRBV13
ASSYMGQGSYEQY	TRBJ2-7	TRBV6-6
ASSLRPGQGAPPYEQY	TRBJ2-7	TRBV7-9
ASSGKTGRQPQH	TRBJ1-5	TRBV6-1
ASSQRLAGSHNEQF	TRBJ2-1	TRBV7-7
ASSSWEANIQY	TRBJ2-4	TRBV19
AWSTSPGEQY	TRBJ2-5	TRBV30
ASSSPRGLAEIYEQY	TRBJ2-7	TRBV7-2
ASSSTPDSTDTQY	TRBJ2-3	TRBV6-6
ASRPPGLAGRYEQY	TRBJ2-7	TRBV7-8
ASSGPGTLEGYT	TRBJ1-2	TRBV9